What follows are 27 T cell receptor beta chains derived from one specimen sequenced in a study of response to subunit inactivated influenza vaccine. TCRdb called the RT-PCR reads again in MiXCR, with one record for every CDR3 protein. The sample lists about 830,000 distinct CDR3 sequences; 18% were seen once. This specimen was PBMCs from blood, taken about 5 days after vaccination. Receptors were obtained from a man aged 50-59 years who received an inactivated influenza vaccine.

The chain couples TRBV20-1 to TRBJ2-1; 8 nucleotides line up with TRBD2. V shed 2 bases and J 4 bases; nucleotides not matched to a gene: 7. Looked up from germline, CDR1 is DFQATT and CDR2 is SNEGSKA (reference sequence). The CDR3 spans 15 residues. This CDR3 reads CSARRIGRAYNEQFF. CDR3 DNA: TGCAGTGCTAGACGCATCGGGAGGGCATACAATGAGCAGTTCTTC.

This clonotype occurred many times. This chain joins TRBV6-5 and TRBJ1-6; the D gene is possibly TRBD1 (5 bases). Between the trimmed V and J ends, which lost 0 bases and 7 bases, there was a span of 13 bases. There are 16 residues in the CDR3. Germline CDR1 is MNHEY and CDR2 is SVGAGI. The CDR3 is CASSYSYGQGNSPLHF. CDR3 bases: TGTGCCAGCAGTTACTCGTACGGACAAGGGAATTCACCCCTCCACTTT.

The chain recombines TRBV12-3 or TRBV12-4 with TRBJ1-1; D not certain. Trimming stripped 8 bases from V and 3 bases from J, with 13 bases between. The CDR3 has 13 amino acids. CDR3 sequence (DNA): TGTGCCAGCGCCCCCATGACTTACACTGAAGCTTTCTTT. Encoded protein: CASAPMTYTEAFF.

Note on this clonotype: The junction differs from germline at one of its ends, possibly a read error. The genes are TRBV20-1 and TRBJ2-1; D might be TRBD2 (7 bases). The CDR3 loop spans 16 amino acids. Germline lookup yields CDR1 DFQATT and CDR2 SNEGSKA (reference sequence). The DNA of the CDR3 is TGCAGTGCTAGAGTCCAATGGACTAGTTGGGACAATGAGCAGATCTTC. Translation: CSARVQWTSWDNEQIF.

The table lists this clonotype with a few counts. The chain uses TRBV14 and TRBJ2-7; D is possibly TRBD1 (5 bases). CDR1 and CDR2 from the germline V gene are SGHDN and FVKESK. Trimming cost V 1 base and J 1 base, with 11 bases left between them. This CDR3 comprises 15 residues. The CDR3 coding sequence is TGTGCCAGCAGCCAAGGACTGACAGCGTCCTACGAGCAGTACTTC. It yields the protein CASSQGLTASYEQYF. Filled out from reference TRBV14 and TRBJ2-7, the complete variable domain reads EAGVTQFPSHSVIEKGQTVTLRCDPISGHDNLYWYRRVMGKEIKFLLHFVKESKQDESGMPNNRFLAERTGGTYSTLKVQPAELEDSGVYFCASSQGLTASYEQYFGPGTRLTVT.

This chain connects TRBV11-2 to TRBJ2-3; weak D call: TRBD1 (6 bases). CDR3 length: 17 amino acids. The germline CDR1 and CDR2 sequences are SGHAT and FQNNGV. V was trimmed by 1 base and J by 2 bases, leaving 16 bases between them. In nucleotides, the CDR3 is TGTGCCAGCAGCTTAGGGACCGGGACACCCTTCACAGATACGCAGTATTTT. Its translation: CASSLGTGTPFTDTQYF.

The V and J genes are TRBV24-1 and TRBJ2-1; 10 positions match TRBD1. V shed 1 base, J shed 8 bases, and the junction held 13 bases outside the gene matches. Germline V gives CDR1 KGHDR, CDR2 SFDVKD. This CDR3 is 18 amino acids long. The CDR3 protein is CATSDFRKGQGHVDEQFF. The CDR3 DNA sequence: TGTGCCACCAGTGATTTTAGGAAGGGACAGGGGCATGTGGATGAGCAGTTCTTC.

J is TRBJ2-5 and V is TRBV6-1, with 8 bases matching TRBD1. The CDR3 contains 14 residues. V trimming: 2 bases; J trimming: 5 bases; junction bases outside the gene matches: 4. The V gene's germline CDR1 is MNHNS and CDR2 SASEGT. The DNA for the CDR3 is TGTGCCAGCAGTGAACGGGCAGGGGGCGAGACCCAGTACTTC. It is translated as CASSERAGGETQYF.

The chain links TRBV29-1 to TRBJ2-1, with 7 bases lining up with TRBD2. Germline CDR1 and CDR2: SQVTM and ANQGSEA. The CDR3 runs to 15 residues. V shed 6 bases and J 0 bases; nucleotides not matched to a gene: 8. In nucleotides, the CDR3 is TGCAGCGTCTCTAGCGGAGCGAACTCCTACAATGAGCAGTTCTTC. As protein: CSVSSGANSYNEQFF.

This clonotype was seen ten or more times. The chain uses TRBV12-3 or TRBV12-4 and TRBJ2-1, with no clear D. The germline V and J ends were trimmed by 0 bases and 6 bases, with 9 bases remaining between them. The CDR3 loop spans 14 amino acids. CDR3 in amino acids: CASSLASITNEQFF. CDR3 sequence (DNA): TGTGCCAGCAGTTTAGCGTCGATCACCAATGAGCAGTTCTTC.

This clonotype was counted between two and nine times. The J gene is TRBJ1-2, the V gene TRBV20-1; tentatively, D is TRBD1 (6 bases). Germline loops: CDR1 DFQATT, CDR2 SNEGSKA (reference sequence). V lost 2 bases to trimming and J lost 8 bases, with 9 bases between them. The CDR3 length is 11 residues. The CDR3 is CSARWGHGYTF. In DNA, the CDR3 is TGCAGTGCTAGATGGGGACACGGCTACACCTTC.

This clonotype has at least ten counts. V usage is TRBV20-1 and J usage is TRBJ2-7, with D possibly TRBD2 on 6 matching bases. The CDR3 is 15 amino acids. The germline V gene has CDR1 DFQATT and CDR2 SNEGSKA (reference sequence). The V and J ends lost 3 bases and 0 bases respectively, with 15 bases between them. CDR3 residues: CSASSGSGNSYEQYF. As DNA, the CDR3 is TGCAGTGCTAGTTCCGGTAGCGGAAACTCCTACGAGCAGTACTTC.

V and J are TRBV4-2 and TRBJ2-2; D perhaps matches TRBD1 (6 bases). CDR1 is LGHNA, CDR2 YNFKEQ, per germline. Trimming left V 0 bases short and J 7 bases short, with 15 bases between. The CDR3 has 16 amino acids. DNA of the CDR3: TGTGCCAGCAGCCAAGATAAATTGAGGGGGAGCGGGGAGCTGTTTTTT. Its protein product is CASSQDKLRGSGELFF.

V is TRBV4-3 and J is TRBJ2-1, with D perhaps matching TRBD1 (5 bases). V dropped 2 bases and J dropped 4 bases, with 9 bases sitting between them. Germline-derived CDR1 and CDR2 are LGHNA and YSLEER. This CDR3 region has 14 residues. The CDR3 protein is CASSQTDSYNEQFF. The CDR3 DNA sequence: TGCGCCAGCAGCCAAACAGACAGTTACAATGAGCAGTTCTTC.

V gene TRBV25-1 combines with J gene TRBJ1-2, with D possibly matching TRBD1 (5 bases). Trimming pared 3 bases from V and 8 bases from J, leaving 13 bases between. The germline V gene encodes CDR1 MGHDK and CDR2 SYGVNS. The CDR3 sequence is 13 residues long. Here the CDR3 reads CASSDIGTRGYTF. CDR3 nucleotides: TGTGCCAGCAGTGATATAGGGACGAGGGGCTACACCTTC.

V usage is TRBV2 and J usage is TRBJ2-5, with D perhaps TRBD1 (6 bases). Germline CDR1 SNHLY, CDR2 FYNNEI. The CDR3 sequence is 13 residues long. V was clipped by 5 bases and J by 3 bases, with 10 bases between them. The CDR3 is CASSMTGEETQYF. The CDR3 DNA reads as TGTGCCAGCAGTATGACAGGAGAAGAGACCCAGTACTTC.

This clonotype was seen a few times. The chain is built from TRBV12-3 or TRBV12-4 and TRBJ2-7, with 10 nucleotides matching TRBD1. V lost 5 bases, J lost 2 bases, and 6 bases stayed unmatched. The CDR3 is made up of 15 amino acids. CDR3 nucleotide sequence: TGTGCCAGCAGTGAGACAGGGGGCTCCACCTACGAGCAGTACTTC. Encoded protein: CASSETGGSTYEQYF.

This clonotype turned up a few times. This chain links TRBV6-2 or TRBV6-3 with TRBJ1-2, with D possibly being TRBD1 (6 bases). The V end lost 6 bases, the J end lost 0 bases, and 14 bases lay between the germline ends. This CDR3 contains 15 residues. Looked up from germline, CDR1 is MNHEY and CDR2 is SVGEGT. CDR3 amino acids: CASSLDRISNYGYTF. The CDR3 DNA is TGTGCCAGCAGCCTCGACAGGATCTCTAACTATGGCTACACCTTC.

Only a few counts were recorded for this clonotype. This chain uses TRBV29-1 with TRBJ1-2; D is ambiguous. Deletions cut 4 bases from V and 6 bases from J, with 9 bases between. Per germline, CDR1 SQVTM and CDR2 ANQGSEA. The CDR3 totals 11 residues. CDR3: CSVGRGDGYTF. In DNA, the CDR3 is TGCAGCGTTGGTCGGGGAGATGGCTACACCTTC.

This clonotype was detected only a few times. This rearrangement joins TRBV6-5 to TRBJ2-1; D might be TRBD2 (5 bases). The V end was cut by 4 bases, the J end by 8 bases, with 21 bases between. The CDR3 runs to 16 residues. The germline V gene encodes CDR1 MNHEY and CDR2 SVGAGI. The CDR3 DNA reads TGTGCCAGCAGTTTAGCCGGACTCCGTTCGGGCGATGAGCAGTTCTTC. Protein product: CASSLAGLRSGDEQFF.

This chain uses TRBV12-3 or TRBV12-4 with TRBJ2-5, with D hard to call. Trimming took 1 base from V and 0 from J, leaving 12 bases between them. This CDR3 has 16 residues. CDR3 sequence reads: CASSLEGRSYQETQYF. The CDR3 DNA is TGTGCCAGCAGTTTAGAAGGACGGAGCTACCAAGAGACCCAGTACTTC.

The rearrangement joins TRBV12-3 or TRBV12-4 to TRBJ1-1, with 7 positions matching TRBD1. The CDR3 covers 13 residues. V lost 6 bases, J lost 6 bases, and 7 bases stayed unmatched. The CDR3 DNA is TGTGCCAGCAGATCCACAGGGGACCCTGAAGCTTTCTTT. This gives the protein CASRSTGDPEAFF.

This chain uses TRBV20-1 with TRBJ2-1; 9 bases are a match to TRBD2. The germline V gene encodes CDR1 DFQATT and CDR2 SNEGSKA (reference sequence). The ends lost 6 bases at V and 9 bases at J; junction bases unmatched: 12. The CDR3 has 14 residues. In DNA form, the CDR3 reads TGCAGTGCCAATACCGGGACTAGCTACGGTGAGCAGTTCTTC. Translated, it gives CSANTGTSYGEQFF.

The chain joins TRBV4-3 to TRBJ1-3; D is ambiguous. Trimming pared 0 bases from V and 0 bases from J, leaving 9 bases between. The CDR3 is made up of 16 amino acids. Germline V CDR1 and CDR2: LGHNA, YSLEER. CDR3 sequence: CASSQETTNSGNTIYF. The CDR3 bases are TGCGCCAGCAGCCAAGAGACTACCAACTCTGGAAACACCATATATTTT.

In its sample, this clonotype was seen a few times. The chain joins TRBV10-3 to TRBJ2-7; TRBD1 matches at 7 bases. The CDR3 has 17 amino acids. Looked up from germline, CDR1 is ENHRY and CDR2 is SYGVKD. The ends lost 2 bases at V and 0 bases at J; junction bases unmatched: 10. The CDR3 sequence: CAISEGVGRGNSYEQYF. CDR3 coding DNA: TGTGCCATCAGTGAGGGTGTCGGCAGGGGGAACTCCTACGAGCAGTACTTC.

This clonotype was seen at least ten times. This chain connects TRBV4-2 to TRBJ2-3; 9 bases map to TRBD2. CDR3 length: 16 amino acids. Germline trimming cut 0 bases from V and 1 base from J; bases unmatched to any gene: 2. CDR1 is LGHNA and CDR2 is YNFKEQ in the germline V gene. This CDR3 reads CASSQEGLAGTDTQYF. CDR3 nucleotides: TGTGCCAGCAGCCAAGAGGGACTAGCCGGCACAGATACGCAGTATTTT.

This clonotype came up many times. This chain joins TRBV20-1 and TRBJ2-7; 14 nucleotides line up with TRBD2. CDR1 DFQATT and CDR2 SNEGSKA come from the germline V gene (reference sequence). The CDR3 has 14 amino acids. V was pared by 5 bases and J by 6 bases, with 6 bases of the junction left unmatched. The CDR3 nucleotides are TGCAGTGCTTACGGACTAGCGGGAGGTCGCGAGCAGTACTTC. Its translation is CSAYGLAGGREQYF.